A selection of T cell receptor beta chains follows, all from one sample in a study of identical twins. TCRdb fed the 5' RACE reads into MiXCR, producing one record per CDR3 protein. Seen here are 500,000 or so distinct CDR3 sequences, roughly an eighth observed once, and the top ten hold approximately 0.98%. The same sample was also used in a study of yellow fever vaccine responses in identical twins.

The sequencing input was CD4+ T cells sorted from blood. These receptors were obtained from a woman between 18 and 29 years old in good health. CDR3s include the opening cysteine and the closing phenylalanine or tryptophan. D genes are given only for firm matches. The size entry is marked missing in some rows and otherwise reads once, few, many or a size class.

cdr3_nt cdr3_aa cdr3_length j_call d_call v_call clone_size
TGTGCCAGCAGTTCTCAGATCAACTACGAGCAGTACTTC CASSSQINYEQYF 13 TRBJ2-7 - TRBV28 few
TGTGCCAGCAGTTCCCAACCGGGACGGATCACAGATACGCAGTATTTT CASSSQPGRITDTQYF 16 TRBJ2-3 - TRBV27 -
TGTGCCAGTCGGACTGTCTATGGCTACACCTTC CASRTVYGYTF 11 TRBJ1-2 - TRBV27 -
TGTGCCATCAGTGAGTCTGAACAGGGGGCTTCCTTTTACAATGAGCAGTTCTTC CAISESEQGASFYNEQFF 18 TRBJ2-1 TRBD1 TRBV10-3 -
TGTGCCTGGACAAGGGGGTTATACGAGCAGTACTTC CAWTRGLYEQYF 12 TRBJ2-7 - TRBV30 -
TGCAGTGCAGTCCCCGACCAAACCTTGTGGTCCCAGCATTTT CSAVPDQTLWSQHF 14 TRBJ1-5 - TRBV20-1 few
TGTGCCAGCAGCGAGGGGGACAGGGGGCGAGTTGACATTCAGTACTTC CASSEGDRGRVDIQYF 16 TRBJ2-4 TRBD1 TRBV9 few
TGTGCCAGCAGCCTTAATACAGGGGGGGATGAGCAGTTCTTC CASSLNTGGDEQFF 14 TRBJ2-1 - TRBV12-3/TRBV12-4 -
TGTGCCAGCAGTCCCCCTGAAGAGACCCAGTACTTC CASSPPEETQYF 12 TRBJ2-5 - TRBV28 -
TGTGCCAGCAGTTTCCGGGACGGCCAGCAGTACTTC CASSFRDGQQYF 12 TRBJ2-7 - TRBV6-6 few
TGTGCCAGCAGCTTAGCGCGCGGAATCTACAATGAGCAGTTCTTC CASSLARGIYNEQFF 15 TRBJ2-1 - TRBV7-2 many
TGTGCCAGCAGCTCGGGACAGCGGACGAACACTGAAGCTTTCTTT CASSSGQRTNTEAFF 15 TRBJ1-1 TRBD1 TRBV5-8 few
TGCAGTGCTGTGGAGACAGAGCACAATTATAGCAATCAGCCCCAGCATTTT CSAVETEHNYSNQPQHF 17 TRBJ1-5 - TRBV20-1 -
TGTGCCAGCAGCAAAGGGGGGAGGTTGGCGAATGAGCAGTTCTTC CASSKGGRLANEQFF 15 TRBJ2-1 - TRBV21-1 many
TGTGCCAGCAGCGTAGGTCCAGGGAGGCCCGGAGATACGCAGTATTTT CASSVGPGRPGDTQYF 16 TRBJ2-3 - TRBV9 few
TGTGCCAGCAGCCAAGTTGGGTTTGTGGAGGCAGATACGCAGTATTTT CASSQVGFVEADTQYF 16 TRBJ2-3 - TRBV14 -
TGTGCCAGCAGCTTGAGAGTGACAACACCAAACGAGCAGTACTTC CASSLRVTTPNEQYF 15 TRBJ2-7 - TRBV5-5 few